This T cell receptor (beta chain) was recovered during a study of T cell changes during pregnancy in multiple sclerosis. In germline, CDR1 is SQVTM, CDR2 ANQGSEA. V dropped 4 bases and J dropped 5 bases, with 5 bases sitting between them. CDR3 size: 10 residues. Sequencing used immunoSEQ multiplex PCR; TCRdb keeps in-frame clones, though not all of them. This sample has over 35,000 clones, with about 94% found just once. This clonotype originated in a female donor with multiple sclerosis, enrolled in a pregnancy study. This chain links TRBV29-1 with TRBJ1-2; D remains ambiguous. The source was CD8+ T cells from peripheral blood mononuclear cells, collected in the third trimester of pregnancy. The CDR3 loop reads CSVVQYGYTF. The DNA of the CDR3 is TGCAGCGTTGTCCAGTATGGCTACACCTTC.